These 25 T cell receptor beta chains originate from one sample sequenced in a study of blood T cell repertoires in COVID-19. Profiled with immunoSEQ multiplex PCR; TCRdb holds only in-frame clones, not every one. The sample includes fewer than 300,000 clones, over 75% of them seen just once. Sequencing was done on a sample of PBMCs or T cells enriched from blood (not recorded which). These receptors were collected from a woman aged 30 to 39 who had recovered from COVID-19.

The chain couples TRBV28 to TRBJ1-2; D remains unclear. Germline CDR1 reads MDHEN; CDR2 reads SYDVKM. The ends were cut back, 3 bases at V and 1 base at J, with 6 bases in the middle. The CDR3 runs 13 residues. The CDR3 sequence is CASSFGLNYGYTF. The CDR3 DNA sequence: TGTGCCAGCAGTTTTGGCCTTAACTATGGCTACACCTTC.

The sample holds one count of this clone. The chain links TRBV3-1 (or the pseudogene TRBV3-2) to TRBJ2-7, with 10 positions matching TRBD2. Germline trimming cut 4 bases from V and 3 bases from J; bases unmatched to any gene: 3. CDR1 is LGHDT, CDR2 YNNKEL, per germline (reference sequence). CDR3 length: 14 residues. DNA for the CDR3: TGTGCCAGCAGCCCGGGACTAGCGTTCTACGAGCAGTACTTC. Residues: CASSPGLAFYEQYF.

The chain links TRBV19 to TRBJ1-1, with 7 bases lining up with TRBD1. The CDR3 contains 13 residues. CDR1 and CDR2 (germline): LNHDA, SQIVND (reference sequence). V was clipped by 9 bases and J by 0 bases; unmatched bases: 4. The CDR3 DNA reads TGTGCCAGCCGGGGACAGATGAACACTGAAGCTTTCTTT. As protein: CASRGQMNTEAFF.

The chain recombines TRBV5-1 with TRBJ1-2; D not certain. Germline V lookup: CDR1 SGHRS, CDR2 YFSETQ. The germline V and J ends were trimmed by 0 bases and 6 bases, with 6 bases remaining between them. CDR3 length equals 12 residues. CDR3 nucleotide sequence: TGCGCCAGCAGCTTGGTAGGAGATGGCTACACCTTC. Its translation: CASSLVGDGYTF.

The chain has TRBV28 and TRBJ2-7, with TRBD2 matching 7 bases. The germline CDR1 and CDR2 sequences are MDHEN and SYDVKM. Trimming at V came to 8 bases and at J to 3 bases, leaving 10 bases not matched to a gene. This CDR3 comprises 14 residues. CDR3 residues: CASQWAGRGYEQYF. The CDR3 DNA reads TGTGCCAGCCAATGGGCAGGGAGGGGCTACGAGCAGTACTTC.

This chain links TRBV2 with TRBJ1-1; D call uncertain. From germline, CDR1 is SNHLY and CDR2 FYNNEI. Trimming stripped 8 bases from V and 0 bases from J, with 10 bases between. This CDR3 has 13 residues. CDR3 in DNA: TGTGCCAGCGATAACTCTCTGAACACTGAAGCTTTCTTT. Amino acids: CASDNSLNTEAFF.

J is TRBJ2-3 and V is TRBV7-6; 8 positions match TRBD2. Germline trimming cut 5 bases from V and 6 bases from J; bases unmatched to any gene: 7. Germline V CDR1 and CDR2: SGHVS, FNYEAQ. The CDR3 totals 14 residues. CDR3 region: CASSLRAGADTQYF. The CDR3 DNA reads TGTGCCAGCAGCCTGAGAGCGGGAGCGGATACGCAGTATTTT.

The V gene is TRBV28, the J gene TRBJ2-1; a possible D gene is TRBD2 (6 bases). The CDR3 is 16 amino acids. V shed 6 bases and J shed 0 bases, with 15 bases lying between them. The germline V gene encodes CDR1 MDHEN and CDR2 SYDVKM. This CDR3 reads CASSPSGLLSYNEQFF. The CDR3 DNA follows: TGTGCCAGCAGCCCAAGCGGGCTACTCTCCTACAATGAGCAGTTCTTC. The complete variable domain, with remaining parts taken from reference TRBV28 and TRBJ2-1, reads DVKVTQSSRYLVKRTGEKVFLECVQDMDHENMFWYRQDPGLGLRLIYFSYDVKMKEKGDIPEGYSVSREKKERFSLILESASTNQTSMYLCASSPSGLLSYNEQFFGPGTRLTVL.

In nucleotides, the CDR3 is TGTGCCAGTAGTCTCCGGGACTTGAACACTGAAGCTTTCTTT. Translating gives CASSLRDLNTEAFF. The chain combines TRBV19 with TRBJ1-1; D is perhaps TRBD1 (5 bases). The ends were cut back, 5 bases at V and 0 bases at J, with 10 bases in the middle. Germline lookup yields CDR1 LNHDA and CDR2 SQIVND (reference sequence). CDR3 size: 14 residues.

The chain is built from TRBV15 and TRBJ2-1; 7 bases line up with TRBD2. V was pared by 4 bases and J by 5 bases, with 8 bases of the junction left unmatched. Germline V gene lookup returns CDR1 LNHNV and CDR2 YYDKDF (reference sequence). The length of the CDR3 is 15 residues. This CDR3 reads CATSKRGLVNNEQFF. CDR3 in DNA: TGTGCCACCAGCAAGCGGGGACTCGTTAACAATGAGCAGTTCTTC.

The CDR3 DNA reads TGTGCCAGCAGCTCGGGACTAGTGCCCACCGGGGAGCTGTTTTTT. Its protein is CASSSGLVPTGELFF. This chain connects TRBV9 to TRBJ2-2; 8 nucleotides match TRBD2. CDR1 is SGDLS, CDR2 YYNGEE, per germline. With V trimmed by 4 bases and J by 4 bases, 6 bases remained unmatched. The CDR3 totals 15 residues.

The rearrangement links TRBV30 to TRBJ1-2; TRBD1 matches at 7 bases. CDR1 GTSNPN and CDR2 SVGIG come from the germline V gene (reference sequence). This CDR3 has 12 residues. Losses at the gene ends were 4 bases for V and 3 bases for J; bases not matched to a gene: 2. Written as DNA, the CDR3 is TGTGCCTGGACCAGGGGGGACTATGGCTACACCTTC. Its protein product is CAWTRGDYGYTF.

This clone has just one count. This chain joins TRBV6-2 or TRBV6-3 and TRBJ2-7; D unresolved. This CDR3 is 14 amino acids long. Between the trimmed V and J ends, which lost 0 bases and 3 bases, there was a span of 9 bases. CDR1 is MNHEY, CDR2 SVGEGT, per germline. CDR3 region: CASSYSRGFYEQYF. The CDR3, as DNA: TGTGCCAGCAGTTACTCGCGAGGATTCTACGAGCAGTACTTC.

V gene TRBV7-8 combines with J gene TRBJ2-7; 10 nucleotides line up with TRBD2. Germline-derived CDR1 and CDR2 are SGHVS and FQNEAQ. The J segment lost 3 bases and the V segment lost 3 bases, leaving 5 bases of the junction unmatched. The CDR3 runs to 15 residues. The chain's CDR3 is CASSFGASGSYEQYF. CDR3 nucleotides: TGTGCCAGCAGCTTCGGGGCTAGCGGGAGCTACGAGCAGTACTTC. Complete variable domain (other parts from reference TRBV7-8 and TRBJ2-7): GAGVSQSPRYKVAKRGQDVALRCDPISGHVSLFWYQQALGQGPEFLTYFQNEAQLDKSGLPSDRFFAERPEGSVSTLKIQRTQQEDSAVYLCASSFGASGSYEQYFGPGTRLTVT.

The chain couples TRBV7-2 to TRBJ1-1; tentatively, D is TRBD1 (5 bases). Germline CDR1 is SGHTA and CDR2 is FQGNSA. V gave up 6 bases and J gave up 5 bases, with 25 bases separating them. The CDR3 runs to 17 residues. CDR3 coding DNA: TGTGCCAGCAGGGAAATGGGTTACAGGTTGCAAAGGACTGAAGCTTTCTTT. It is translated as CASREMGYRLQRTEAFF.

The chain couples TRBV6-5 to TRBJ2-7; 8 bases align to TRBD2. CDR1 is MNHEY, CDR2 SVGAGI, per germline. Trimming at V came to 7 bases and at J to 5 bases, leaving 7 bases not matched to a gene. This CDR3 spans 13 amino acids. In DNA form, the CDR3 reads TGTGCCAGCAACGTAGCGGGATTCGACGAGCAGTACTTC. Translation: CASNVAGFDEQYF.

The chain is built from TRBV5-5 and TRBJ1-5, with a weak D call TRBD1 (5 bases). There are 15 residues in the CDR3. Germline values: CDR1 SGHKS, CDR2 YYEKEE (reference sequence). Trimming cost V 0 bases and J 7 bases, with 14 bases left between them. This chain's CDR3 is CASSLDGGNGQPQHF. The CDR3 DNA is TGTGCCAGCAGCTTGGACGGGGGTAACGGGCAGCCCCAGCATTTT.

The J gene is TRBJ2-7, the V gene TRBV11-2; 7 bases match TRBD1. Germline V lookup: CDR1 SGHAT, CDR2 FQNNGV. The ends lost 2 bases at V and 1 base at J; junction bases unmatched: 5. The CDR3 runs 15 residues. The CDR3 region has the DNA TGTGCCAGCAGCTTATTCGGGACAGCTTCCTACGAGCAGTACTTC. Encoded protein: CASSLFGTASYEQYF.

The DNA of the CDR3 is TGTGCCAGCAGCTTAGTCTACCGAGATGTGCACACCGGGGAGCTGTTTTTT. This sequence encodes CASSLVYRDVHTGELFF. The gene calls are TRBV7-6 and TRBJ2-2; D is undetermined. Trimming took off 1 base at V and 3 bases at J, with 15 bases between the two ends. This CDR3 is 17 amino acids long. The germline CDR1 and CDR2 sequences are SGHVS and FNYEAQ.

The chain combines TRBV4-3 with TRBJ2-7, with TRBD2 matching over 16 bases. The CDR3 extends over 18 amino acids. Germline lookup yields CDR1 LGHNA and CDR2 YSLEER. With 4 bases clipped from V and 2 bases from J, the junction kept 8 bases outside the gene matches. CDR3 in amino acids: CASSPGLAGGSFPYEQYF. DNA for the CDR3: TGCGCCAGCAGCCCGGGACTAGCGGGAGGGAGCTTCCCCTACGAGCAGTACTTC.

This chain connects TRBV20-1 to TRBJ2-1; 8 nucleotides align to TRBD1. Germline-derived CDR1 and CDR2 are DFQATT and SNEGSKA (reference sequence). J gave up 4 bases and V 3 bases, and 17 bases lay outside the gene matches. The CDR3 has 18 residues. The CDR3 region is CSASLGAGGKLVYNEQFF. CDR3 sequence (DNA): TGCAGTGCTAGTCTTGGAGCAGGGGGCAAGCTAGTTTACAATGAGCAGTTCTTC.

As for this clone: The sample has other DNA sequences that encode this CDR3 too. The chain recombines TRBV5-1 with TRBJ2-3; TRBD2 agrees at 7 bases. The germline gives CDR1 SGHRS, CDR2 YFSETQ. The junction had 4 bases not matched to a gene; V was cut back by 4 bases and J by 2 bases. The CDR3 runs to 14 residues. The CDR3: CASSPGLTTDTQYF. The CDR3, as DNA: TGCGCCAGCAGCCCGGGACTAACCACAGATACGCAGTATTTT. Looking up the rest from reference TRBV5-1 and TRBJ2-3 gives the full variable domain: KAGVTQTPRYLIKTRGQQVTLSCSPISGHRSVSWYQQTPGQGLQFLFEYFSETQRNKGNFPGRFSGRQFSNSRSEMNVSTLELGDSALYLCASSPGLTTDTQYFGPGTRLTVL.

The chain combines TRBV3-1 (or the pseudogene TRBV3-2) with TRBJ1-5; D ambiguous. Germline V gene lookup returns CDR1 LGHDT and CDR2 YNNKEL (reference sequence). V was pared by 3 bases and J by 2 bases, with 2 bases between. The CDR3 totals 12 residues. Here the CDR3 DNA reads TGTGCCAGCAGCCACGGCAATCAGCCCCAGCATTTT. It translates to CASSHGNQPQHF.

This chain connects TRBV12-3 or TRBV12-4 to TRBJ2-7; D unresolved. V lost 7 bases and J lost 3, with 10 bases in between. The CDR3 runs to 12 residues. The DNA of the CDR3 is TGTGCCAGCACCCCAAAAAACTACGAGCAGTACTTC. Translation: CASTPKNYEQYF.

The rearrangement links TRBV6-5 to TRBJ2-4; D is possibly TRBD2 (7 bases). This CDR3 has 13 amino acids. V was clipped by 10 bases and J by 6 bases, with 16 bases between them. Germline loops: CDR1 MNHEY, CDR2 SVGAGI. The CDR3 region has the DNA TGTGCCACCACGGGGGGCGCGGGAAACATTCAGTACTTC. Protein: CATTGGAGNIQYF.